Listed below are T cell receptor beta chains from one sample, sequenced in a study of control samples from healthy donors and cancer patients. Only in-frame clones appear in the TCRdb table, and some are missing; sequencing was by immunoSEQ multiplex PCR. The sample records about 85,000 clones, 89% being singletons. Sequencing was carried out using blood. The receptors derive from a man between 50 and 59 years old in good health. Both conserved end residues are part of each CDR3. Fields, in order: clone size, V gene, D gene, J gene, CDR3 protein, CDR3 DNA. The D gene is left open where the match is weak. Expanded clones get a size class; other rows say once, few or many, or leave the size out.

>.|TRBV5-8|.|TRBJ1-2
CASSLGLVGSGGYTF
TGTGCCAGCAGCTTGGGGCTGGTAGGGTCGGGTGGCTACACCTTC
>.|TRBV30|.|TRBJ1-1
CAWSVGAEAFF
TGTGCCTGGAGTGTAGGCGCTGAAGCTTTCTTT
>.|TRBV30|TRBD2|TRBJ2-1
CAWRAAGGIYEQFF
TGTGCCTGGAGGGCAGCGGGGGGCATTTATGAGCAGTTCTTC
>few|TRBV11-2|.|TRBJ1-2
CASSLAGASGQNYGYTF
TGTGCCAGCAGCTTAGCAGGGGCCAGCGGACAGAACTATGGCTACACCTTC
>few|TRBV7-2|.|TRBJ2-1
CASKLPTDLNEQFF
TGTGCCAGCAAACTCCCGACGGACCTCAATGAGCAGTTCTTC
>.|TRBV28|TRBD1|TRBJ2-7
CASTPDRVTYEQYF
TGTGCCAGCACCCCGGACAGGGTAACCTACGAGCAGTACTTC
>.|TRBV7-9|TRBD1|TRBJ2-7
CASSLGQGLEQYF
TGTGCCAGCAGCCTCGGACAGGGTCTCGAGCAGTACTTC
>once|TRBV18|.|TRBJ2-2
CASSPPLAAGSFGELFF
TGTGCCAGCTCACCACCATTGGCGGCGGGGAGTTTCGGGGAGCTGTTTTTT
>.|TRBV1|.|TRBJ1-3
CTTRIRGSGNTIYF
TGCACCACACGAATCAGGGGTTCTGGAAACACCATATATTTT
>.|TRBV27|.|TRBJ2-2
CASSRQTNTGELFF
TGTGCCAGCAGTCGGCAGACTAACACCGGGGAGCTGTTTTTT
>.|TRBV6-5|.|TRBJ1-1
CASSYSGTIPAFF
TGTGCCAGCAGTTACTCTGGGACCATACCAGCTTTCTTT
>.|TRBV15|.|TRBJ1-2
CATSGQSGYGYTF
TGTGCCACCAGCGGCCAAAGCGGGTATGGCTACACCTTC
>.|TRBV5-1|TRBD2|TRBJ2-7
CASSLEAGAGYEQYF
TGCGCCAGCAGCTTGGAAGCGGGGGCTGGCTACGAGCAGTACTTC
>.|TRBV5-8|.|TRBJ1-5
CASSVTGRGNQPQHF
TGTGCCAGCAGCGTAACAGGCCGGGGCAATCAGCCCCAGCATTTT
>.|TRBV3-1/TRBV3-2|.|TRBJ1-4
CASSQFDRGASNEKLFF
TGTGCCAGCAGCCAATTCGACAGAGGAGCCTCTAATGAAAAACTGTTTTTT
>.|TRBV5-4|.|TRBJ1-1
CASSQTRGTEAFF
TGTGCCAGCAGCCAGACCAGGGGCACTGAAGCTTTCTTT
>.|TRBV10-2|.|TRBJ2-2
CASSGTANTGELFF
TGCGCCAGCAGTGGTACAGCGAACACCGGGGAGCTGTTTTTT
>.|TRBV30|.|TRBJ2-1
CAVGRENGNEQFF
TGTGCCGTTGGGCGCGAGAATGGCAATGAGCAGTTCTTC
>.|TRBV11-3|.|TRBJ2-6
CASSLTGANVLTF
TGTGCCAGCAGCTTAACTGGGGCCAACGTCCTGACTTTC
>once|TRBV6-5|TRBD2|TRBJ2-7
CASSIAGGTYEQYF
TGTGCCAGCAGCATAGCGGGGGGGACCTACGAGCAGTACTTC
>.|TRBV19|.|TRBJ1-1
CASSITGKPEAFF
TGTGCCAGTAGTATAACAGGGAAGCCTGAAGCTTTCTTT
>.|TRBV5-6|.|TRBJ1-2
CASSLVIGEDYGYTF
TGTGCCAGCAGCTTGGTTATAGGGGAGGACTATGGCTACACCTTC
>once|TRBV2|.|TRBJ1-1
CASSERAMNTEAFF
TGTGCCAGCAGTGAACGGGCCATGAACACTGAAGCTTTCTTT
>.|TRBV21-1|.|TRBJ1-2
CASSKVPPEEDRPLNYGYTF
TGTGCCAGCAGCAAAGTCCCCCCTGAGGAAGACAGGCCACTCAACTATGGCTACACCTTC
>.|TRBV12-3/TRBV12-4|.|TRBJ1-1
CASSLWEGSEAFF
TGTGCCAGCAGTTTATGGGAAGGTTCGGAAGCTTTCTTT
>once|TRBV5-1|.|TRBJ2-6
CASSPTPSGATSSGANVLTF
TGCGCCAGCAGCCCAACCCCTTCAGGGGCCACAAGCTCTGGGGCCAACGTCCTGACTTTC
>.|TRBV19|TRBD1|TRBJ1-5
CASSTRQGWQHF
TGTGCCAGTAGTACCCGACAGGGTTGGCAGCATTTT
>.|TRBV5-1|TRBD2|TRBJ2-7
CASSLTSGGYEQYF
TGCGCCAGCAGCTTGACTAGCGGGGGCTACGAGCAGTACTTC
>.|TRBV2|.|TRBJ1-5
CASSLDRNQPQHF
TGTGCCAGCAGTCTAGACAGAAATCAGCCCCAGCATTTT
>.|TRBV7-8|.|TRBJ1-1
CASSLEGREAFF
TGTGCCAGCAGCTTAGAAGGCAGGGAAGCTTTCTTT
>.|TRBV9|.|TRBJ1-4
CASSVGTFNEKLFF
TGTGCCAGCAGCGTAGGGACATTCAATGAAAAACTGTTTTTT
>.|TRBV9|TRBD1|TRBJ1-1
CASSVDRASWGAFF
TGTGCCAGCAGCGTGGACAGGGCAAGCTGGGGAGCTTTCTTT
>.|TRBV7-3|.|TRBJ2-2
CASSLKRTGELFF
TGTGCCAGCAGCTTGAAGCGGACCGGGGAGCTGTTTTTT
>.|TRBV6-1|TRBD1|TRBJ1-2
CASSEAAWGQNTNGYTF
TGTGCCAGCAGTGAAGCGGCTTGGGGACAGAATACTAATGGCTACACCTTC
>.|TRBV6-5|.|TRBJ1-5
CASSPEHSNQPQHF
TGTGCCAGCAGTCCGGAGCATAGCAATCAGCCCCAGCATTTT
>.|TRBV9|.|TRBJ1-4
CASSVGATNEKLFF
TGTGCCAGCAGCGTGGGGGCAACTAATGAAAAACTGTTTTTT
>.|TRBV5-1|.|TRBJ2-3
CASSFTDTQYF
TGCGCCAGCAGCTTTACAGATACGCAGTATTTT
>.|TRBV19|.|TRBJ1-5
CASSIARAGPNNQPQHF
TGTGCCAGTAGTATAGCCCGCGCAGGGCCCAATAATCAGCCCCAGCATTTT
>once|TRBV2|.|TRBJ1-5
CASRVTNQPQHF
TGTGCCAGCAGGGTTACTAATCAGCCCCAGCATTTT
>.|TRBV11-2|.|TRBJ2-6
CASSFGTLYSGANVLTF
TGTGCCAGCAGCTTCGGGACTCTGTACTCTGGGGCCAACGTCCTGACTTTC
>.|TRBV3-1/TRBV3-2|TRBD1|TRBJ1-2
CASSQEGVDRVVYGYTF
TGTGCCAGCAGCCAAGAAGGTGTGGACAGGGTCGTCTATGGCTACACCTTC
>.|TRBV2|TRBD1|TRBJ1-1
CASSPKEGGGAITFF
TGTGCCAGCAGCCCGAAGGAGGGAGGGGGCGCGATAACTTTCTTT
>.|TRBV15|.|TRBJ1-6
CATSRELPGSSYNSPLHF
TGTGCCACCAGCAGAGAGTTACCGGGGAGCTCCTATAATTCACCCCTCCACTTT
>.|TRBV6-1|.|TRBJ1-1
CASSEVGGWGTEAFF
TGTGCCAGCAGTGAAGTCGGCGGGTGGGGAACTGAAGCTTTCTTT
>.|TRBV19|.|TRBJ1-2
CASSKGNRLGGYTF
TGTGCCAGTAGTAAGGGAAACAGGTTAGGAGGCTACACCTTC
>.|TRBV6-5|.|TRBJ1-4
CASSGKKLFF
TGTGCCAGCAGCGGGAAAAAACTGTTTTTT
>.|TRBV6-1|TRBD2|TRBJ2-5
CASSEPGRLAQETQYF
TGTGCCAGCAGTGAACCCGGTAGACTAGCACAAGAGACCCAGTACTTC
>.|TRBV9|.|TRBJ1-2
CASSAADSPRGYTF
TGTGCCAGCAGCGCGGCCGACAGCCCCAGGGGCTACACCTTC
>once|TRBV5-1|.|TRBJ2-3
CASSLGWTDTQYF
TGCGCCAGCAGCTTGGGATGGACAGATACGCAGTATTTT
>.|TRBV5-5|.|TRBJ2-7
CASSQKGAYEQYF
TGTGCCAGCAGCCAAAAGGGAGCCTACGAGCAGTACTTC
>.|TRBV15|TRBD1|TRBJ1-1
CATSTVTGGTEAFF
TGTGCCACCAGCACCGTCACAGGGGGAACAGAAGCTTTCTTT
>few|TRBV7-9|.|TRBJ1-2
CASSPEVRVGGYTF
TGTGCCAGCAGCCCTGAAGTGCGGGTCGGCGGCTACACCTTC
>.|TRBV14|.|TRBJ1-4
CASSLGPFEKLFF
TGTGCCAGCTCCCTCGGACCTTTCGAAAAACTGTTTTTT
>medium-sized|TRBV5-1|TRBD1|TRBJ1-6
CASSSLSGTGVSPLHF
TGCGCCAGCAGCTCCCTTTCCGGGACAGGGGTATCACCCCTCCACTTT
>.|TRBV19|.|TRBJ2-2
CASSRTAMGTGELFF
TGTGCCAGTAGTCGGACAGCCATGGGAACCGGGGAGCTGTTTTTT
>.|TRBV10-3|.|TRBJ1-2
CAISEWQGNGYTF
TGTGCCATCAGTGAGTGGCAGGGGAACGGCTACACCTTC
>.|TRBV19|.|TRBJ1-3
CASSRQGGNTIYF
TGTGCCAGTAGTAGGCAGGGTGGAAACACCATATATTTT
>.|TRBV5-6|TRBD1|TRBJ1-1
CASSWDRGEVNTEAFF
TGTGCCAGCAGCTGGGACAGGGGGGAGGTGAACACTGAAGCTTTCTTT
>once|TRBV19|.|TRBJ1-5
CGTGLDNQPQHF
TGTGGTACGGGATTGGATAATCAGCCCCAGCATTTT